This T cell receptor (beta chain) was recovered during a study of blood T cell repertoires in COVID-19. Study in general: There were acute and convalescent COVID-19 samples, and they came from the United States, Italy and Spain. PBMCs, B-cell-depleted T cells, or T cells provided the cDNA or gDNA that made up the material.

Authors' processing steps: Estimates of nucleated cell counts were drawn from the amplification of reference gene primers. Profiling relied on immunoSEQ multiplex PCR, and the TCRdb table lists in-frame clones only, not all of them. V and J calls plus clone size are reproduced from that table; the DNA served to infer D and trimming. The sample comprises approximately 44,000 clones, around nine tenths of which are singletons, and 3.5% to 5.5% rests with the top ten. This receptor was taken from a man between 60 and 70 years old with acute or convalescent COVID-19. The sample comprised peripheral blood.

This CDR3 is CASSPGTGFMNTEAFF. CDR3 coding DNA: TGTGCCAGCAGCCCCGGGACAGGATTCATGAACACTGAAGCTTTCTTT. V and J are TRBV7-2 and TRBJ1-1; TRBD1 matches at 8 bases. The length of the CDR3 is 16 residues. The germline V gene has CDR1 SGHTA and CDR2 FQGNSA. V was pared by 5 bases and J by 0 bases, with 8 bases of the junction left unmatched.